The entry that follows covers one T cell receptor beta chain sequence. This specimen comes from a study of blood T cell repertoires in COVID-19. At the level of the study: Sources were T cells, B-cell-depleted T cells, or PBMCs; the material itself was cDNA or gDNA.

The length of the CDR3 is 11 residues. Germline V gene lookup returns CDR1 MNHEY and CDR2 SVGAGI. Deletions cut 6 bases from V and 6 bases from J, with 9 bases between. Clones were read by immunoSEQ multiplex PCR, and TCRdb kept only the in-frame ones, dropping some. In the table there are some 250,000 clones, roughly 85% of which are singletons. The sequence derives from a woman younger than 35 with acute or convalescent COVID-19. Sequences were obtained from peripheral blood. The V and J genes are TRBV6-5 and TRBJ2-7; D perhaps matches TRBD2 (6 bases). CDR3 sequence: CASRSGGEQYF. CDR3 sequence (DNA): TGTGCCAGCAGGTCCGGGGGCGAGCAGTACTTC.